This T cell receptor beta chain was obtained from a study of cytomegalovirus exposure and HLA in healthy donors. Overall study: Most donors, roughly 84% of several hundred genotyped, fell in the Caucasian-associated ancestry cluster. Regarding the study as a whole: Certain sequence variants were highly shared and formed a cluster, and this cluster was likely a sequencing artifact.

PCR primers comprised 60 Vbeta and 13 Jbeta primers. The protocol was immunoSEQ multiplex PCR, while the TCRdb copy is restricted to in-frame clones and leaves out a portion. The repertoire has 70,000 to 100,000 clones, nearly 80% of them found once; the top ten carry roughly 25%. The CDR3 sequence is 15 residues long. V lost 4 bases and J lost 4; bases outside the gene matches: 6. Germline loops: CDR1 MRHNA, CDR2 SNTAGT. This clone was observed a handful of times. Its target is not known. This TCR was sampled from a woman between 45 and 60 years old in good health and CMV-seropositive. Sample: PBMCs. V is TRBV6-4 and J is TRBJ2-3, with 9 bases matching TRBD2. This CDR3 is CASSALAGSPDTQYF. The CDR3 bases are TGTGCCAGCAGTGCTCTAGCGGGGAGTCCAGATACGCAGTATTTT.